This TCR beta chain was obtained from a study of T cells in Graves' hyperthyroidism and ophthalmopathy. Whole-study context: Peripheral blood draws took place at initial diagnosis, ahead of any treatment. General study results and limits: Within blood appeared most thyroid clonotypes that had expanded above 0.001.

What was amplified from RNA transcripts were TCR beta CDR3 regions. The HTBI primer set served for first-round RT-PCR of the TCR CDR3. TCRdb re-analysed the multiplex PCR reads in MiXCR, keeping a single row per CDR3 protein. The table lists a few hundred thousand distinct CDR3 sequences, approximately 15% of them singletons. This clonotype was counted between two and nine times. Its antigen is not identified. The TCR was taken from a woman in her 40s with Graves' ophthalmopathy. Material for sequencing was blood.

This chain's CDR3 is CAISEFGDTQYF. The CDR3, as DNA: TGTGCCATCAGTGAGTTTGGAGATACGCAGTATTTT. The rearrangement links TRBV10-3 to TRBJ2-3; D is undetermined. Trimming shortened V by 1 base and J by 5 bases, and 4 bases separated the two germline ends. The CDR3 has 12 residues. CDR1 and CDR2 (germline): ENHRY, SYGVKD.